Listed here are 21 T cell receptor beta chains from one sample, sequenced in a study of metastatic and nonmetastatic thyroid tumors. None of the patients had undergone any treatment ahead of thyroid surgery. TCRdb ran MiXCR on the PCR reads. This sample has about 42,000 clones, with 9.5% to 13% found just once. The sequencing input was blood. Source of these receptors: a male donor with papillary thyroid cancer or a benign thyroid nodule (not recorded which). Some clones in this sample may be carry-over from other donors' samples.

This clone was recorded at least ten times. The genes are TRBV2 and TRBJ1-4; D not certain. Trimming stripped 3 bases from V and 0 bases from J, with 8 bases between. The CDR3 contains 15 residues. Germline CDR1 is SNHLY and CDR2 is FYNNEI. The CDR3 DNA is TGTGCCAGCAGTGAGTCGGCAGCAACTAATGAAAAACTGTTTTTT. Its protein is CASSESAATNEKLFF.

This clone was seen repeatedly, ten times or more. The chain joins TRBV12-3 or TRBV12-4 to TRBJ2-2; the match to TRBD2 covers 12 bases. After removal of 6 bases from V and 4 bases from J, the junction contained 6 bases not matched to a gene. This CDR3 region has 16 residues. This CDR3 reads CASSFTSGRTTGELFF. The CDR3 region has the DNA TGTGCCAGCAGCTTCACTAGCGGGAGGACCACCGGGGAGCTGTTTTTT.

This clone showed up many times. The chain joins TRBV11-1 to TRBJ2-3; a possible D gene is TRBD1 (8 bases). From germline, CDR1 is SGHAT and CDR2 FQDESV (reference sequence). V was clipped by 5 bases and J by 1 base, with 19 bases between them. This CDR3 is 17 amino acids long. In DNA form, the CDR3 reads TGTGCCAGCAGCCCCCCGCCTACAGGGGGGGGCACAGATACGCAGTATTTT. Encoded protein: CASSPPPTGGGTDTQYF.

This clone was seen a few times. This chain links TRBV6-2 or TRBV6-3 with TRBJ2-1; D is ambiguous. The germline V and J ends were trimmed by 9 bases and 11 bases, with 17 bases remaining between them. CDR3 length: 12 residues. CDR1 and CDR2 (germline): MNHEY, SVGEGT. The CDR3 is CASRRLGHQQFF. CDR3 in DNA: TGTGCCAGTAGGCGTCTAGGGCACCAGCAGTTCTTC.

At least ten counts were recorded for this clone. The chain links TRBV19 to TRBJ1-4; a weak D match, TRBD1 (5 bases). The CDR3 totals 18 residues. Trimming took 3 bases from V and 3 from J, leaving 20 bases between them. Germline CDR1 reads LNHDA; CDR2 reads SQIVND (reference sequence). The CDR3 region is CASSILVGANRANEKLFF. The CDR3 nucleotides read TGTGCCAGTAGTATCTTAGTCGGGGCGAATAGGGCTAATGAAAAACTGTTTTTT. Based on the CDR3 plus reference TRBV19 and TRBJ1-4, the full variable domain is DGGITQSPKYLFRKEGQNVTLSCEQNLNHDAMYWYRQDPGQGLRLIYYSQIVNDFQKGDIAEGYSVSREKKESFPLTVTSAQKNPTAFYLCASSILVGANRANEKLFFGSGTQLSVL.

At least ten counts were recorded for this clone. The genes are TRBV6-1 and TRBJ2-3, with D maybe TRBD2 (5 bases). CDR3 length: 16 amino acids. Germline lookup yields CDR1 MNHNS and CDR2 SASEGT. Trimming shortened V by 1 base and J by 0 bases, and 11 bases separated the two germline ends. CDR3 sequence reads: CASSEGTHRSTDTQYF. The CDR3 DNA follows: TGTGCCAGCAGTGAAGGGACTCATCGCAGCACAGATACGCAGTATTTT.

Notes on this clone: A much bigger clone sits one base away, suggesting this may be a read error. The J gene is TRBJ2-3, the V gene TRBV7-6; 7 bases match TRBD2. Germline V gives CDR1 SGHVS, CDR2 FNYEAQ. There are 16 residues in the CDR3. CDR3 in amino acids: CASSSAGLTSTDTQCF. In DNA, the CDR3 is TGTGCCAGCAGCTCAGCGGGACTTACTAGCACAGATACGCAGTGTTTT.

This clone was recorded many times. The chain combines TRBV7-8 with TRBJ2-3; D remains ambiguous. Looked up from germline, CDR1 is SGHVS and CDR2 is FQNEAQ. This CDR3 region has 14 residues. With 5 bases removed from V and 4 bases from J, the gap between germline ends came to 13 bases. CDR3 in amino acids: CASSPPNSADTQYF. The CDR3 DNA reads TGTGCCAGCAGCCCTCCGAATTCGGCAGATACGCAGTATTTT.

Judged by abundance, this clone is medium-sized. The chain carries TRBV27 and TRBJ2-7; maybe TRBD1 (6 bases). V was cut by 4 bases and J by 7 bases, with 11 bases left in between. Germline assignment: CDR1 MNHEY and CDR2 SMNVEV (reference sequence). This CDR3 comprises 12 residues. The CDR3 bases are TGTGCCAGCAGTTCTCAGGGGTGGGAGCAGTACTTC. It codes for CASSSQGWEQYF.

In its sample, this clone ranks as medium-sized. The V call is TRBV6-1, the J call TRBJ2-7; no reliable D call. V was shortened by 7 bases and J by 6 bases, with 10 bases between the two germline ends. This CDR3 contains 11 residues. Germline V gene lookup returns CDR1 MNHNS and CDR2 SASEGT. Here the CDR3 DNA reads TGTGCCAGCAAATGGCCGGGCGAGCAGTACTTC. Translating gives CASKWPGEQYF.

This clone turned up a few times. This could be a read error, since a much larger clone is one nucleotide away. Other DNA sequences of this sample code for an identical CDR3. The chain has TRBV6-1 and TRBJ2-2; no clear D gene. CDR1 and CDR2 (germline): MNHNS, SASEGT. The length of the CDR3 is 15 residues. This CDR3 reads CASSAPTVVTGELFF. The DNA for the CDR3 is TGTGCAAGCAGTGCCCCCACTGTAGTCACCGGGGAGCTGTTTTTT.

This clone was seen repeatedly, ten times or more. Within the sample, other DNA sequences also encode this same CDR3. V usage is TRBV20-1 and J usage is TRBJ2-1; no clear D. The germline V and J ends were trimmed by 1 base and 1 base, with 2 bases remaining between them. CDR1 and CDR2 from the germline V gene are DFQATT and SNEGSKA (reference sequence). The CDR3 runs to 12 residues. The CDR3 DNA follows: TGCAGTGCTAGAGTGTCCTACAATGAGCAGTTCTTC. It yields the protein CSARVSYNEQFF.

This clone was seen ten or more times. The V call is TRBV15, the J call TRBJ1-4; D gene unclear. Trimming shortened V by 4 bases and J by 4 bases, and 16 bases separated the two germline ends. The CDR3 is made up of 16 amino acids. Per the germline V gene, CDR1 is LNHNV and CDR2 is YYDKDF (reference sequence). CDR3 nucleotides: TGTGCCACCAGCACATGGACGGTTTTTCGTAATGAAAAACTGTTTTTT. Its translation is CATSTWTVFRNEKLFF.

Details on this clone: This may be a read error: a much more frequent sequence differs by one nucleotide. The chain joins TRBV5-4 to TRBJ2-1; D gene unclear. The CDR3 covers 13 residues. Per the germline V gene, CDR1 is SGHNT and CDR2 is YYREEE (reference sequence). This CDR3 reads CANSSSSYNEQFF. The CDR3 DNA is TGTGCCAACAGCTCAAGCTCCTACAATGAGCAGTTCTTC.

Only a few counts were recorded for this clone. CDR3 amino acids: CASSYGPTLAAYEQYF. The CDR3 region has the DNA TGTGCCAGCAGTTATGGCCCGACTCTAGCGGCCTACGAGCAGTACTTC. The chain has TRBV6-6 and TRBJ2-7, with 7 bases that match TRBD2. CDR1 is MNHNY and CDR2 is SVGAGI in the germline V gene (reference sequence). This CDR3 is built from 16 residues. J lost 2 bases, V lost 3 bases, and 10 bases had no gene match.

A remark on this clone: This may be a read error: a much more frequent sequence differs by one nucleotide. Distinct nucleotide sequences in the sample also encode this CDR3. The chain recombines TRBV7-2 with TRBJ2-2; 7 nucleotides agree with TRBD2. The CDR3 covers 15 residues. From germline, CDR1 is SGHTA and CDR2 FQGNSA. V was pared by 6 bases and J by 10 bases, with 14 bases of the junction left unmatched. The CDR3 nucleotides read TGTGCCAGCAGTTTAATACTAGCGAGGCAGTCGGAGCTGTTTTTT. Translating it yields CASSLILARQSELFF. Looking up the rest from reference TRBV7-2 and TRBJ2-2 gives the full variable domain: GAGVSQSPSNKVTEKGKDVELRCDPISGHTALYWYRQSLGQGLEFLIYFQGNSAPDKSGLPSDRFSAERTGGSVSTLTIQRTQQEDSAVYLCASSLILARQSELFFGEGSRLTVL.

The chain uses TRBV30 and TRBJ1-5; D perhaps matches TRBD1 (5 bases). The CDR3 has 16 amino acids. Per the germline V gene, CDR1 is GTSNPN and CDR2 is SVGIG (reference sequence). V was trimmed by 2 bases and J by 2 bases, leaving 16 bases between them. The CDR3 loop is CAWSRQCLGGNQPQHF. The DNA of the CDR3 is TGTGCCTGGAGTAGACAGTGCCTCGGAGGCAATCAGCCCCAGCATTTT.

This clone was detected many times. The chain joins TRBV5-1 to TRBJ2-1, with 7 bases aligning to TRBD2. The V gene end was trimmed by 0 bases and the J gene end by 7 bases; junction bases not matched to a gene: 13. Germline CDR1 reads SGHRS; CDR2 reads YFSETQ. This CDR3 spans 17 amino acids. The CDR3 protein is CASSLVASGTLGNEQFF. The CDR3 DNA sequence: TGCGCCAGCAGCTTGGTGGCTAGCGGTACTCTCGGAAATGAGCAGTTCTTC.

Ten or more counts support this clone. The gene calls are TRBV5-8 and TRBJ2-7, with 8 bases aligning to TRBD2. Germline V gives CDR1 SGHTS, CDR2 YDEGEE. V lost 1 base to trimming and J lost 6 bases; unmatched junction nucleotides: 9. The CDR3 runs to 15 residues. CDR3 loop: CASSLLPSGFSEQYF. The CDR3 DNA sequence: TGTGCCAGCAGCTTGCTGCCTAGCGGGTTCTCCGAGCAGTACTTC.

This clone was observed many times. The CDR3 reads CATSGSGHFNYGYTF. CDR3 in DNA: TGTGCCACCTCTGGATCGGGACACTTTAACTATGGCTACACCTTC. The V and J genes are TRBV24-1 and TRBJ1-2; TRBD1 might be the D (6 bases). V was clipped by 9 bases and J by 1 base, with 17 bases between them. Germline V gene data show CDR1 as KGHDR and CDR2 as SFDVKD. This CDR3 has 15 amino acids.

This clone was counted at least ten times. The V and J genes are TRBV7-2 and TRBJ1-3; D is possibly TRBD1 (6 bases). Germline CDR1 and CDR2: SGHTA and FQGNSA. The V end was cut by 5 bases, the J end by 1 base, with 12 bases between. The CDR3 consists of 15 residues. The CDR3 region has the DNA TGTGCCAGCAGCCCCATTACAGGGTCTGGAAACACCATATATTTT. It is translated as CASSPITGSGNTIYF.